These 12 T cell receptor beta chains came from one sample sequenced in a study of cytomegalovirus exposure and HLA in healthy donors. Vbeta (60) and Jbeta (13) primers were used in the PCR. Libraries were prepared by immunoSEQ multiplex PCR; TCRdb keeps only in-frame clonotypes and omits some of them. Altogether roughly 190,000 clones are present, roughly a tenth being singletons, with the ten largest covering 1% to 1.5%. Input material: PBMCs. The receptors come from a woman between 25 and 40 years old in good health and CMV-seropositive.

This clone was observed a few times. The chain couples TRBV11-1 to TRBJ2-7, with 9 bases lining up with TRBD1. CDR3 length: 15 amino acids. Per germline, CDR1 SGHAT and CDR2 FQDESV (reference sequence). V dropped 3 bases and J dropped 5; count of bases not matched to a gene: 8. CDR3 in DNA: TGTGCCAGCAGCTTTAGAACAGGGGGCGCGGACGAGCAGTACTTC. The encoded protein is CASSFRTGGADEQYF.

The CDR3 DNA is TGTGCCAGCAGCTTATCTAGATCTGGGGAGCTGTTTTTT. Encoded protein: CASSLSRSGELFF. V usage is TRBV7-9 and J usage is TRBJ2-2; no definite D call. The CDR3 is 13 amino acids. Trimming cost V 2 bases and J 8 bases, with 9 bases left between them. Germline-derived CDR1 and CDR2 are SEHNR and FQNEAQ (reference sequence).

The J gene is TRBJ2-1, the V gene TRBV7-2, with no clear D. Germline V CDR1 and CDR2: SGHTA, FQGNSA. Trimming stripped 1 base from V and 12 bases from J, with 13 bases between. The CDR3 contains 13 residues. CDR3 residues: CASSLGVRVRQFF. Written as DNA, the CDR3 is TGTGCCAGCAGCTTAGGAGTTCGGGTTAGGCAGTTCTTC.

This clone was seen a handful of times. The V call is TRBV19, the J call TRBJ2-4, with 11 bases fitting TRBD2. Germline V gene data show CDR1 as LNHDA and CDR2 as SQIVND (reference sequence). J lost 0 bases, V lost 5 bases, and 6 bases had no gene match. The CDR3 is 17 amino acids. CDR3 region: CASSLLAGGLAKNIQYF. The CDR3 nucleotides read TGTGCCAGTAGTCTCCTAGCGGGAGGACTAGCCAAAAACATTCAGTACTTC.

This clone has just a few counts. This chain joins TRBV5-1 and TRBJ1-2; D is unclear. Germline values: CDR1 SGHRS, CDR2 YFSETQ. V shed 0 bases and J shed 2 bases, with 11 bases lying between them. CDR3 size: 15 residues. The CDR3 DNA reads TGCGCCAGCAGCTTGGAGCCGGGTGTAAACTATGGCTACACCTTC. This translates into CASSLEPGVNYGYTF.

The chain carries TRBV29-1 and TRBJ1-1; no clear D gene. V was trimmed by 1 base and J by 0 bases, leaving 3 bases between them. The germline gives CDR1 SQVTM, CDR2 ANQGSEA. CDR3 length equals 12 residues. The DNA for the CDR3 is TGCAGCGTTGAAGGAGTGAACACTGAAGCTTTCTTT. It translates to CSVEGVNTEAFF. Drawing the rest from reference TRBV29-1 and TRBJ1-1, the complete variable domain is SAVISQKPSRDICQRGTSLTIQCQVDSQVTMMFWYRQQPGQSLTLIATANQGSEATYESGFVIDKFPISRPNLTFSTLTVSNMSPEDSSIYLCSVEGVNTEAFFGQGTRLTVV.

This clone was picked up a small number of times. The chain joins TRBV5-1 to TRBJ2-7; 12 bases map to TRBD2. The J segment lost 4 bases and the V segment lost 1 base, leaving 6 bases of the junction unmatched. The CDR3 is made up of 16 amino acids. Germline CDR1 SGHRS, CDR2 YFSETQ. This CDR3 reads CASSLFRLAGDYEQYF. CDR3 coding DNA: TGCGCCAGCAGCTTGTTCCGACTAGCGGGAGATTACGAGCAGTACTTC.

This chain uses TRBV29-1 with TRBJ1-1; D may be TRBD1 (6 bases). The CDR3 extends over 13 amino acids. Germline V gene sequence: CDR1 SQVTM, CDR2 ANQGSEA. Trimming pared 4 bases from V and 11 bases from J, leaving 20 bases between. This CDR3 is CSVVPGGGAGAFF. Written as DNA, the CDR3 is TGCAGCGTTGTCCCTGGCGGGGGGGCAGGTGCTTTCTTT.

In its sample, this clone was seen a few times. CDR3 bases: TGCGCCAGCAGCTCGTACCGGGACAACGCTAACTATGGCTACACCTTC. Protein product: CASSSYRDNANYGYTF. This chain joins TRBV5-1 and TRBJ1-2; D might be TRBD1 (6 bases). In germline, CDR1 is SGHRS, CDR2 YFSETQ. Trimming left V 3 bases short and J 0 bases short, with 15 bases between. The CDR3 is 16 residues long.

The CDR3 loop is CASSLGLAGGRETQYF. CDR3 nucleotides: TGCGCCAGCAGCTTGGGCCTAGCGGGAGGAAGGGAGACCCAGTACTTC. The V call is TRBV5-1, the J call TRBJ2-5; 11 bases line up with TRBD2. The V gene end was trimmed by 0 bases and the J gene end by 5 bases; junction bases not matched to a gene: 6. From germline, CDR1 is SGHRS and CDR2 YFSETQ. There are 16 residues in the CDR3.

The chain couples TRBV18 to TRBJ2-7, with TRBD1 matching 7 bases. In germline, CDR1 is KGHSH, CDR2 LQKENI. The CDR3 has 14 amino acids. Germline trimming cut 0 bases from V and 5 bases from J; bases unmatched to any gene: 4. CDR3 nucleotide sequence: TGTGCCAGCTCACCACCGACAGGGACGGACGAGCAGTACTTC. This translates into CASSPPTGTDEQYF. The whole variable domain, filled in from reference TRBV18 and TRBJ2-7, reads NAGVMQNPRHLVRRRGQEARLRCSPMKGHSHVYWYRQLPEEGLKFMVYLQKENIIDESGMPKERFSAEFPKEGPSILRIQQVVRGDSAAYFCASSPPTGTDEQYFGPGTRLTVT.

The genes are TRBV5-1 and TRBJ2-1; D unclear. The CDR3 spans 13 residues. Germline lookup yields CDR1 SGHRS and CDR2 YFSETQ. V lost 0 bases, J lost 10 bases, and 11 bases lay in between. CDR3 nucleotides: TGCGCCAGCAGCTTGGGTAGCCCTGAGGAGCAGTTCTTC. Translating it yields CASSLGSPEEQFF.